Here is one T cell receptor (beta chain) with its context. This clone was found many times. Its cognate antigen has yet to be identified. It has no much larger one-base neighbor in the sample; base qualities were not kept. This sample is drawn from a study of blood T cell repertoires in COVID-19 (dated by TCRdb to between 2020 and 2021). At the level of the whole study: Samples covering the acute and convalescent phases of COVID-19 were provided by collaborators in the United States, Italy and Spain. The prospective study material was composed of cDNA or gDNA derived from T cells, B-cell-depleted T cells, or PBMCs. Deeply sampled blood TCRbeta repertoires from subjects exposed to, actively infected with, or recovered from COVID-19 were included in the dataset. A freely available public database, intended as a resource for researchers studying the immune response to SARS-CoV-2, is where the repertoires were released. Samples were obtained from the ongoing ImmuneRACE study (first 160 participants) and from 1,000 to 1,500 subjects provided by 6 global collaborators. Nearly every sample came with metadata listing a de-identified subject ID, COVID-19 status, age in years and sex. Where available, HLA class I and class II types were taken from metadata supplied by the sample provider and were not determined by assay-based typing. Broader findings and caveats from the paper: How much clinical and demographic metadata was included differed by source and by participant, and the metadata was provided uncurated.

Relative to germline, V is 6 bases shorter and J is 4 bases shorter, with 10 bases between their ends. The CDR3 measures 14 amino acids from cysteine to phenylalanine. Only CDR3 DNA remains: 42 bases, in frame from the first base. The germline V gene supplies CDR1 MRHNA and CDR2 SNTAGT. Enrolling through a virtual design, the prospective study's participants ranged in age from roughly 18 to 89 years and lived across approximately 25 United States geographic areas. To assign participants to cohorts, the prospective study relied on clinical history that participants themselves reported in a screening survey and a study questionnaire. A participant counted as exposed if, within 2 weeks of entering the study, that participant had been in contact with someone who had a PCR-confirmed or clinician-diagnosed COVID-19 case. Each participant in the prospective study had whole blood, serum and a nasopharyngeal or oropharyngeal swab collected by mobile phlebotomists. Prospective study participants could optionally give additional blood draws and questionnaires over an approximately 2-month period. Prospective study blood samples were shipped either frozen or at room temperature before DNA extraction.

TCRbeta CDR3 regions were amplified from genomic DNA using the immunoSEQ Assay, a bias-controlled multiplex PCR. From the authors' description of their analysis: Within the assay, amplification of reference gene primers was used to estimate how many nucleated cells each sample contained. To quantify the absolute abundance of each unique TCRbeta CDR3 rearrangement, sequence reads were collapsed and filtered. For each sample, productive Simpson clonality was calculated by taking the square root of Simpson's diversity index across productive rearrangements. TCRdb took over this immuneACCESS table, retaining in-frame rearrangements with V and J assigned. Such tables are incomplete; in checked studies, under half of the missing clones stem from an unresolved V gene, and the remainder is unexplained. That table furnishes V, J and clone size, whereas the DNA furnished D and trimming. This sample is represented by some 300,000 clones; over 85% of them were singletons. The top ten hold less than 3.5% of the sample.

The chain joins TRBV6-4 to TRBJ2-6, and possibly TRBD1, on 5 matching bases. The sequenced material came from PBMCs or T cells enriched from blood (not recorded which). This TCR was sampled from a woman aged 50 to 60 who had been exposed to COVID-19. The CDR3 is CASSSGPGANVLTF. The DNA sequence is given as TGTGCCAGCAGCTCAGGGCCCGGGGCCAACGTCCTGACTTTC.